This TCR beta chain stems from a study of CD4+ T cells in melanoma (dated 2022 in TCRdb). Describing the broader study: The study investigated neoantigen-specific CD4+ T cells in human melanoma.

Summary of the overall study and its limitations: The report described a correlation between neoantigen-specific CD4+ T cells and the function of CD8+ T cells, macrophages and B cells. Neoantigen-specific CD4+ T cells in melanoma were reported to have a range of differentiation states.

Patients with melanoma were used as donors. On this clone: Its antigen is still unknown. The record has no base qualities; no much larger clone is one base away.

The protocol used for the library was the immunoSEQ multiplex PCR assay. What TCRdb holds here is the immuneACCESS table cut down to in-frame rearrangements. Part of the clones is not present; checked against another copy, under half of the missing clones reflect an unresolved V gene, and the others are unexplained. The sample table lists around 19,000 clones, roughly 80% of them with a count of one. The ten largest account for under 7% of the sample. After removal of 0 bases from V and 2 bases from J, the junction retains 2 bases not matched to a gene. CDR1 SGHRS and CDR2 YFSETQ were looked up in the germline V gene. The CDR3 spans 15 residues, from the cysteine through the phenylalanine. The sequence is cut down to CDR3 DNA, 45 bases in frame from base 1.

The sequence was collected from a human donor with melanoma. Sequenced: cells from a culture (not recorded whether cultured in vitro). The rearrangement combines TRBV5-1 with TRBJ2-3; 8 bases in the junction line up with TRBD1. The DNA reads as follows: TGCGCCAGCAGCTTGGACAGGGGGGACACAGATACGCAGTATTTT. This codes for CASSLDRGDTDTQYF.